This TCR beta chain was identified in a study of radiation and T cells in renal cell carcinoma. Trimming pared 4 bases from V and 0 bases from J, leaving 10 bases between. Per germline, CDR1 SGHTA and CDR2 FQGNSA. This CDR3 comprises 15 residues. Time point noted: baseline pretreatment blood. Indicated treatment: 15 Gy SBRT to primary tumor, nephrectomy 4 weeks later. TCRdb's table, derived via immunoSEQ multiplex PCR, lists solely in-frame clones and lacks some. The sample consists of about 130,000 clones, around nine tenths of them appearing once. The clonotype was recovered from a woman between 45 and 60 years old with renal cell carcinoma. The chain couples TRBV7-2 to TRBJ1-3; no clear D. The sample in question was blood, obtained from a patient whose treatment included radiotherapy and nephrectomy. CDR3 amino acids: CASSWGQSSGNTIYF. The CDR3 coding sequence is TGTGCCAGCAGCTGGGGTCAGAGCTCTGGAAACACCATATATTTT.